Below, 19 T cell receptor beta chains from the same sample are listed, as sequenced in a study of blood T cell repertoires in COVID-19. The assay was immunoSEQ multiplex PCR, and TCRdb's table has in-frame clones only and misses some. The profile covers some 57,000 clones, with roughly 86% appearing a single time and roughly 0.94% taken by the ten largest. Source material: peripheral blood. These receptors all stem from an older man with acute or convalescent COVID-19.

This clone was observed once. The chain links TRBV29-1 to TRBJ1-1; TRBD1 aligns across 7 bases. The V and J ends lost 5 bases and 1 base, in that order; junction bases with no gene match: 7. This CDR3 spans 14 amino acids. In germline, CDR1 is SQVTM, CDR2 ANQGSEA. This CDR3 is CSVLHRGGNTEAFF. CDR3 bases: TGCAGCGTTTTACACAGGGGAGGGAACACTGAAGCTTTCTTT.

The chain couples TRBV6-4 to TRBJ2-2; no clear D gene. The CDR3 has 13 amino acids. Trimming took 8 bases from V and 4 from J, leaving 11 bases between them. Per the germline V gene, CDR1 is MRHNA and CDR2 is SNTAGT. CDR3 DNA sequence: TGTGCCAGCTCCTCGGTCCCCACCGGGGAGCTGTTTTTT. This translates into CASSSVPTGELFF.

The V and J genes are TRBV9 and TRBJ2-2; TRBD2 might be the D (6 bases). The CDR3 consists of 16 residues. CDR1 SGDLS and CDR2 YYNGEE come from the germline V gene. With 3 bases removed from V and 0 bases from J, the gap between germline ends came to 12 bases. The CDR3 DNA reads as TGTGCCAGCAGCGCGAGGGCGGGACCGAACACCGGGGAGCTGTTTTTT. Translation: CASSARAGPNTGELFF.

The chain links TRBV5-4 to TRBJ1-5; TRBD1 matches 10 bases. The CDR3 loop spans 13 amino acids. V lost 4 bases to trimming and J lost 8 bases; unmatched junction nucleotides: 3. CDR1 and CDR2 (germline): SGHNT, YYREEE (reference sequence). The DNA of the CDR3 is TGTGCCAGCAGCCCGGACAGGGGGGAGCCCCAGCATTTT. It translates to CASSPDRGEPQHF.

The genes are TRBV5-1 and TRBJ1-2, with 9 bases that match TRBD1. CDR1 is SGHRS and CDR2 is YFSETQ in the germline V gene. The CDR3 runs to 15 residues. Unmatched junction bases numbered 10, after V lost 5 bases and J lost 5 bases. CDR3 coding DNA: TGCGCCAGCAGGCCGACCGGGACAGGGACTTATGGCTACACCTTC. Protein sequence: CASRPTGTGTYGYTF.

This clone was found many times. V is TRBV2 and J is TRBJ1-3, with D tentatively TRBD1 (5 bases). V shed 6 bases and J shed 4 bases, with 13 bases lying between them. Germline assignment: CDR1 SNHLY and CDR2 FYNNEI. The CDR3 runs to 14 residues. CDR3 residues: CASSRQFSGNTIYF. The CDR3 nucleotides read TGTGCCAGCAGCCGACAGTTTTCAGGAAACACCATATATTTT.

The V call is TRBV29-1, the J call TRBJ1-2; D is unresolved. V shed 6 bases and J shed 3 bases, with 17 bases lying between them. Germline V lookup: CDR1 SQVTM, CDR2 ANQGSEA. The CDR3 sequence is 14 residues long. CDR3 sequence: CSVRRVSSDYGYTF. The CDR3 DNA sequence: TGCAGCGTGCGGCGGGTGTCAAGTGACTATGGCTACACCTTC.

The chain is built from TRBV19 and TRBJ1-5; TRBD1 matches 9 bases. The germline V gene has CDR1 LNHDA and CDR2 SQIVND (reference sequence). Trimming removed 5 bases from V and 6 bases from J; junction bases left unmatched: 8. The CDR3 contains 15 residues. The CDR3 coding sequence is TGTGCCAGTAGTTATGATGGGGACAGGGTTCAGCCCCAGCATTTT. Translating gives CASSYDGDRVQPQHF.

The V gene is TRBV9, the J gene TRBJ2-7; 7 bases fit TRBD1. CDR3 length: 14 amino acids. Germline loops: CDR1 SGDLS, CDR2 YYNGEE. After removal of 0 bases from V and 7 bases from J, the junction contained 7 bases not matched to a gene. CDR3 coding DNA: TGTGCCAGCAGCGTAGGTACAGGGGTTTCGGAGCAGTACTTC. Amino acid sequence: CASSVGTGVSEQYF. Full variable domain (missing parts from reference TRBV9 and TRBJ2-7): DSGVTQTPKHLITATGQRVTLRCSPRSGDLSVYWYQQSLDQGLQFLIQYYNGEERAKGNILERFSAQQFPDLHSELNLSSLELGDSALYFCASSVGTGVSEQYFGPGTRLTVT.

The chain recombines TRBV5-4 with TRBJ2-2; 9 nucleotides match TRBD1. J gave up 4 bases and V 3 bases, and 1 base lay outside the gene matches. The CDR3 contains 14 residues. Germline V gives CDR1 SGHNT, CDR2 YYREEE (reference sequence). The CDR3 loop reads CASSSGQGTGELFF. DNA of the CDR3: TGTGCCAGCAGCTCGGGACAGGGCACCGGGGAGCTGTTTTTT.

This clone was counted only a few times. The CDR3 here is CASSPQVEALDEQYF. Written as DNA, the CDR3 is TGTGCCAGCTCACCCCAGGTCGAAGCCCTTGATGAGCAGTACTTC. The V and J genes are TRBV18 and TRBJ2-7; the D is unclear. This CDR3 has 15 residues. V was shortened by 3 bases and J by 7 bases, with 19 bases between the two germline ends. Germline values: CDR1 KGHSH, CDR2 LQKENI.

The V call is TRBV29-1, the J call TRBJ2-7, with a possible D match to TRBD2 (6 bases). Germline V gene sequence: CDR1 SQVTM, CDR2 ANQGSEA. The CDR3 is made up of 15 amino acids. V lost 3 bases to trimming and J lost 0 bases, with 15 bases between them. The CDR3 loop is CSVEFWGRNSYEQYF. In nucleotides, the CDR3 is TGCAGCGTTGAGTTTTGGGGGAGGAACTCCTACGAGCAGTACTTC.

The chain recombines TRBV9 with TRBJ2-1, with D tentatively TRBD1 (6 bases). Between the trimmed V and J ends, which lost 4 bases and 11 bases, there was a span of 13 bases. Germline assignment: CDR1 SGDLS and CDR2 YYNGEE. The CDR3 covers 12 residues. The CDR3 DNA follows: TGTGCCAGCAGCACAAGTACAGGGAAGCAGTTCTTC. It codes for CASSTSTGKQFF. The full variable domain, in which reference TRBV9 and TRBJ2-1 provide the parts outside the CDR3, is DSGVTQTPKHLITATGQRVTLRCSPRSGDLSVYWYQQSLDQGLQFLIQYYNGEERAKGNILERFSAQQFPDLHSELNLSSLELGDSALYFCASSTSTGKQFFGPGTRLTVL.

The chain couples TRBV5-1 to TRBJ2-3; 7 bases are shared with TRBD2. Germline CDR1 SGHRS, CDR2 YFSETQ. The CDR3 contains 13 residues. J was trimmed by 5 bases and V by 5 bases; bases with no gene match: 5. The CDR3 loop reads CASRSGMRDTQYF. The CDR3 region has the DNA TGCGCCAGCAGGAGCGGGATGAGAGATACGCAGTATTTT.

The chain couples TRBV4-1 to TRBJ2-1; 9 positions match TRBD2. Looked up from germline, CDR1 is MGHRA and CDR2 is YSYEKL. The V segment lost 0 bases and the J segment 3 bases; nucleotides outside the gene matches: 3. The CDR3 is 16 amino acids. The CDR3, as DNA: TGCGCCAGCAGCCAAGATCGAGCGGGGGGCTACAATGAGCAGTTCTTC. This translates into CASSQDRAGGYNEQFF.

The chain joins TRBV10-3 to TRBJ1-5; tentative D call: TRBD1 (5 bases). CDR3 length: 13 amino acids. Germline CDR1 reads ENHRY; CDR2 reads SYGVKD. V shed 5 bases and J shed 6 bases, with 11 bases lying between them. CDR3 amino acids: CAISLGGGQPQHF. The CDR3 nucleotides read TGTGCCATCAGTTTGGGGGGGGGTCAGCCCCAGCATTTT.

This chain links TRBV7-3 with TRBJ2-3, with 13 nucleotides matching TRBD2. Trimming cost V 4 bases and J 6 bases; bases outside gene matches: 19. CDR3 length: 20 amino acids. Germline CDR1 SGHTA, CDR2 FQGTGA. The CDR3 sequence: CASSSPPIRTSGSVRDTQYF. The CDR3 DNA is TGTGCCAGCAGCTCCCCCCCAATCCGGACTAGCGGGAGTGTGCGGGATACGCAGTATTTT.

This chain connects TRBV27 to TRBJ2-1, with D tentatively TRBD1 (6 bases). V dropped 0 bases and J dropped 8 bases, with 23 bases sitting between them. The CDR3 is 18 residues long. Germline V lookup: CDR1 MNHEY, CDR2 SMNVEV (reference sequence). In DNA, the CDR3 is TGTGCCAGCAGTTTATCCACAGGGAAACGCACAGTGTTCCATGAGCAGTTCTTC. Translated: CASSLSTGKRTVFHEQFF.

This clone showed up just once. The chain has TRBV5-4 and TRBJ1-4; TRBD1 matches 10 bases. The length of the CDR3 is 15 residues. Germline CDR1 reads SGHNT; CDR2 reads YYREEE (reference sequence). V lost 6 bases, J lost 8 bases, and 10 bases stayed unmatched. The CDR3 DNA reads TGTGCCAGCACCCGGGGGACAGGGGATGGGGAAAAACTGTTTTTT. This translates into CASTRGTGDGEKLFF.